This entry lists 22 T cell receptor beta chains sequenced from one sample in a study of spatial heterogeneity in lung cancer. Study-wide results and caveats: How many expanded intratumoral alpha and beta TCRs were present tracked the tumor mutation count, which was a count of nonsynonymous mutations.

TCRdb re-analysed the 5' RACE reads in MiXCR, keeping a single row per CDR3 protein. The data show 3,500 to 4,000 distinct CDR3 sequences, about a tenth seen once. Time point described: sample taken at primary tumor resection. The antigens of these receptors remain unknown. The specimen comprised lung tumor tissue, sampled at surgery. Receptors were obtained from a female donor with early-stage non-small cell lung cancer.

This clonotype is medium-sized in the sample. V gene TRBV12-2 combines with J gene TRBJ2-3; TRBD1 is the table's D call, not checked against the DNA. TRBV12-2 is given as a pseudogene. The CDR3 runs 18 residues. CDR3 protein: CASRSMAGVNPTSDTQYF. The CDR3 DNA follows: TGTGCAAGTCGCTCCATGGCAGGGGTAAATCCCACGTCAGATACGCAGTATTTT.

This clonotype is large by share. This rearrangement joins TRBV3-2 to TRBJ2-1; no check of the table's D call, TRBD1, against the DNA was made. TRBV3-2 constitutes a pseudogene. The CDR3 covers 15 residues. The CDR3 sequence is CASSSRGAAYNEQFF. For the CDR3, the DNA is TGTGCCAGCAGCTCGCGGGGGGCGGCCTACAATGAGCAGTTCTTC.

In its sample, this clonotype is medium-sized. This CDR3 is CSARPPRAGGRDEQYF. The CDR3 nucleotides are TGCAGTGCTAGACCCCCCCGAGCGGGGGGGCGCGACGAGCAGTACTTC. The J gene is TRBJ2-7, the V gene TRBV20-1; 10 nucleotides align to TRBD2. Trimming took 2 bases from V and 5 from J; bases not matched to a gene: 12. The CDR3 length is 16 residues. Germline V gene sequence: CDR1 DFQATT, CDR2 SNEGSKA (reference sequence).

Judged by abundance, this clonotype is large. The V call is TRBV5-1, the J call TRBJ2-1; weak D call: TRBD1 (5 bases). CDR1 SGHRS and CDR2 YFSETQ come from the germline V gene. CDR3 length equals 15 residues. Between the trimmed V and J ends, which lost 3 bases and 3 bases, there was a span of 13 bases. CDR3 amino acids: CASSSVQGNYNEQFF. In nucleotides, the CDR3 is TGCGCCAGCAGCTCGGTCCAGGGTAACTACAATGAGCAGTTCTTC.

The genes are TRBV24-1 and TRBJ1-4, with D perhaps TRBD1 (5 bases). Per germline, CDR1 KGHDR and CDR2 SFDVKD. V was cut by 12 bases and J by 0 bases, with 13 bases left in between. This CDR3 contains 14 residues. CDR3 nucleotides: TGTGCCTCCCGGACGGGGGCAACTAATGAAAAACTGTTTTTT. Amino acid sequence: CASRTGATNEKLFF.

By share, this clonotype ranks as medium-sized. This chain joins TRBV10-3 and TRBJ1-5; D uncertain. Between the trimmed V and J ends, which lost 3 bases and 2 bases, there was a span of 8 bases. This CDR3 spans 14 amino acids. Germline lookup yields CDR1 ENHRY and CDR2 SYGVKD. CDR3 residues: CAISDPQGNQPQHF. CDR3 DNA: TGTGCCATCAGTGATCCGCAGGGCAATCAGCCCCAGCATTTT.

By sample fraction, this clonotype is medium-sized. The chain has TRBV5-1 and TRBJ2-3; the D gene is possibly TRBD2 (7 bases). The CDR3 length is 16 residues. The V end lost 1 base, the J end lost 5 bases, and 17 bases lay between the germline ends. Per the germline V gene, CDR1 is SGHRS and CDR2 is YFSETQ. The CDR3 DNA is TGCGCCAGCAGCTTGACCGGTCGGGGGGCTAGAGATACGCAGTATTTT. This codes for CASSLTGRGARDTQYF.

This clonotype is categorized as medium-sized. The gene calls are TRBV5-1 and TRBJ2-7; 8 nucleotides align to TRBD1. Germline V CDR1 and CDR2: SGHRS, YFSETQ. The CDR3 spans 14 residues. The V gene end was trimmed by 4 bases and the J gene end by 6 bases; junction bases not matched to a gene: 9. CDR3 in amino acids: CASSLGQGALEQYF. CDR3 bases: TGCGCCAGCAGCCTAGGACAGGGAGCTCTCGAGCAGTACTTC.

In this sample, this clonotype turned up a few times. The chain links TRBV28 to TRBJ2-3; the D gene could be TRBD1 or TRBD2 (6 bases each). This CDR3 has 16 amino acids. The germline V and J ends were trimmed by 6 bases and 0 bases, with 16 bases remaining between them. Germline assignment: CDR1 MDHEN and CDR2 SYDVKM. CDR3 loop: CASSAPRGPSTDTQYF. The CDR3 nucleotides read TGTGCCAGCAGCGCCCCTCGGGGGCCTAGCACAGATACGCAGTATTTT. The full variable domain, in which reference TRBV28 and TRBJ2-3 provide the parts outside the CDR3, is DVKVTQSSRYLVKRTGEKVFLECVQDMDHENMFWYRQDPGLGLRLIYFSYDVKMKEKGDIPEGYSVSREKKERFSLILESASTNQTSMYLCASSAPRGPSTDTQYFGPGTRLTVL.

This clonotype is termed medium-sized. The chain combines TRBV3-1 with TRBJ2-5; tentatively, D is TRBD1 (8 bases). CDR1 and CDR2 from the germline V gene are LGHDT and YNNKEL (reference sequence). V dropped 5 bases and J dropped 4 bases, with 17 bases sitting between them. The CDR3 has 15 residues. The CDR3 region is CASSVRTGRVETQYF. In DNA form, the CDR3 reads TGTGCCAGCAGCGTAAGGACAGGGAGGGTAGAGACCCAGTACTTC.

As to this clonotype: Possible read error: a much larger clone is one base away. V usage is TRBV11-2 and J usage is TRBJ1-6, with 10 positions matching TRBD1. CDR1 and CDR2 from the germline V gene are SGHAT and FQNNGV. The CDR3 extends over 15 amino acids. V shed 4 bases and J 12 bases; nucleotides not matched to a gene: 9. CDR3 sequence reads: CASSSDRGLFLPLHF. CDR3 DNA sequence: TGTGCCAGCAGCTCCGACAGGGGGCTCTTTTTACCCCTCCACTTT.

This clonotype is deemed medium-sized. The V gene is TRBV7-2, the J gene TRBJ2-1; 15 bases are a match to TRBD2. This CDR3 has 17 residues. The germline V gene has CDR1 SGHTA and CDR2 FQGNSA. The junction had 10 bases not matched to a gene; V was cut back by 4 bases and J by 9 bases. CDR3 in amino acids: CASSSAGLAGGPGEQFF. The DNA of the CDR3 is TGTGCCAGCAGCTCTGCCGGACTAGCGGGGGGGCCTGGTGAGCAGTTCTTC.

Relative to its sample, this clonotype is medium-sized. V gene TRBV3-1 combines with J gene TRBJ2-6, with 9 positions matching TRBD1. V lost 4 bases to trimming and J lost 0 bases; unmatched junction nucleotides: 13. This CDR3 has 20 residues. CDR1 LGHDT and CDR2 YNNKEL come from the germline V gene (reference sequence). The CDR3 DNA reads as TGTGCCAGCAGCCGGCGGCCGGGACAGGGAACCTTCTCTGGGGCCAACGTCCTGACTTTC. Amino acid sequence: CASSRRPGQGTFSGANVLTF.

This clonotype is termed medium-sized. This chain links TRBV20-1 with TRBJ1-3; 7 nucleotides align to TRBD1. Germline trimming cut 5 bases from V and 3 bases from J; bases unmatched to any gene: 4. The CDR3 sequence is 13 residues long. Germline lookup yields CDR1 DFQATT and CDR2 SNEGSKA (reference sequence). The CDR3, as DNA: TGCAGTGCTCTGACAGGGAGTGGAAACACCATATATTTT. Translating it yields CSALTGSGNTIYF.

As for this clonotype: Just one base apart from a much larger clone, this may be a read error. For the CDR3, the DNA is TGTGCCAGCAGCGTAGCCGGGGGGGCTATAACAGATATGCAGTATTTT. Translated, it gives CASSVAGGAITDMQYF. This chain joins TRBV9 and TRBJ2-3; 8 bases are a match to TRBD2. The germline CDR1 and CDR2 sequences are SGDLS and YYNGEE. The CDR3 extends over 16 amino acids.

This clonotype has only a few counts. V is TRBV13 and J is TRBJ2-7; D remains unclear. V dropped 1 base and J dropped 2 bases, with 9 bases sitting between them. Looked up from germline, CDR1 is PRHDT and CDR2 is FYEKMQ (reference sequence). The CDR3 loop spans 14 amino acids. The CDR3 region has the DNA TGTGCCAGCAGCTTAGAGGGCGGAACCTACGAGCAGTACTTC. Translation gives CASSLEGGTYEQYF.

The V call is TRBV28, the J call TRBJ2-7, with 12 nucleotides matching TRBD1. In germline, CDR1 is MDHEN, CDR2 SYDVKM. This CDR3 is 16 amino acids long. V lost 4 bases to trimming and J lost 3 bases; unmatched junction nucleotides: 7. In nucleotides, the CDR3 is TGTGCCAGCAGTTCCTCCGGGACAGGGGGCTTCTACGAGCAGTACTTC. This encodes CASSSSGTGGFYEQYF.

By share of the sample, this clonotype is large. The rearrangement joins TRBV7-9 to TRBJ2-7, with 9 positions matching TRBD1. Losses at the gene ends were 5 bases for V and 6 bases for J; bases not matched to a gene: 8. The CDR3 has 14 amino acids. The V gene's germline CDR1 is SEHNR and CDR2 FQNEAQ (reference sequence). The CDR3 bases are TGTGCCAGCAGCCCCGGACAGGGGCTGGGCGAGCAGTACTTC. Amino acids: CASSPGQGLGEQYF.

This clonotype is deemed medium-sized. The V and J genes are TRBV18 and TRBJ2-1; no firm D call. The CDR3 extends over 12 amino acids. V dropped 0 bases and J dropped 8 bases, with 5 bases sitting between them. CDR1 KGHSH and CDR2 LQKENI come from the germline V gene. The CDR3 DNA follows: TGTGCCAGCTCACCACCGGAAGATGAGCAGTTCTTC. This gives the protein CASSPPEDEQFF.

This rearrangement joins TRBV27 to TRBJ2-7, with a tentative D call TRBD1 (6 bases). Trimming shortened V by 2 bases and J by 2 bases, and 7 bases separated the two germline ends. Germline V CDR1 and CDR2: MNHEY, SMNVEV (reference sequence). The CDR3 has 13 residues. The CDR3 DNA sequence: TGTGCCAGCAGTTTAGGGGGCACCTACGAGCAGTACTTC. It specifies CASSLGGTYEQYF.

This clonotype appeared a few times. J is TRBJ1-5 and V is TRBV3-1; D ambiguous. Trimming shortened V by 3 bases and J by 5 bases, and 8 bases separated the two germline ends. This CDR3 contains 13 residues. Germline V CDR1 and CDR2: LGHDT, YNNKEL (reference sequence). In DNA, the CDR3 is TGTGCCAGCAGCCAGGGCACACATCAGCCCCAGCATTTT. Translated, it gives CASSQGTHQPQHF. The full variable domain, with the rest looked up from reference TRBV3-1 and TRBJ1-5, is DTAVSQTPKYLVTQMGNDKSIKCEQNLGHDTMYWYKQDSKKFLKIMFSYNNKELIINETVPNRFSPKSPDKAHLNLHINSLELGDSAVYFCASSQGTHQPQHFGDGTRLSIL.

This clonotype qualifies as medium-sized. This chain connects TRBV12-3 or TRBV12-4 to TRBJ2-3, with D possibly TRBD2 on 6 matching bases. V lost 3 bases and J 4 bases, leaving 14 bases between the germline ends. CDR3 length: 15 residues. The CDR3 is CASSLSAGFPDTQYF. CDR3 bases: TGTGCCAGCAGTTTGAGCGCGGGGTTCCCAGATACGCAGTATTTT.